The 27 T cell receptor beta chains presented below share a single source sample, sequenced in a study of T cell clonotyping in hematopoietic cell transplantation. As to time point: recipient sample about 28 days before transplant, after cytoreduction. Method: immunoSEQ multiplex PCR; TCRdb's copy keeps in-frame clones and lacks some. The sample holds under 45,000 clones, roughly 95% seen once. The sequenced sample was peripheral blood mononuclear cells, obtained before stem cell transplant. The receptors come from a man aged 40-50 years with chronic myeloid leukemia. Some clones in this sample may be carry-over from other donors' samples.

The chain has TRBV7-2 and TRBJ1-4; TRBD1 matches 7 bases. The CDR3 consists of 16 residues. Germline values: CDR1 SGHTA, CDR2 FQGNSA. V shed 3 bases and J 3 bases; nucleotides not matched to a gene: 7. CDR3 DNA: TGTGCCAGCAGCTTTACAAGGGGGACAGCTAATGAAAAACTGTTTTTT. This translates into CASSFTRGTANEKLFF.

The V gene is TRBV5-4, the J gene TRBJ1-2, with unresolved D. Germline lookup yields CDR1 SGHNT and CDR2 YYREEE (reference sequence). V was clipped by 4 bases and J by 2 bases, with 9 bases between them. CDR3 length: 13 amino acids. The CDR3 protein is CASSLGVNYGYTF. The CDR3 nucleotides are TGTGCCAGCAGCCTCGGGGTCAACTATGGCTACACCTTC.

This chain uses TRBV4-3 with TRBJ1-2; the D gene is possibly TRBD1 (5 bases). The CDR3 contains 16 residues. CDR1 and CDR2 (germline): LGHNA, YSLEER. The V end was cut by 0 bases, the J end by 4 bases, with 15 bases between. The CDR3 coding sequence is TGCGCCAGCAGCCAAGAAGAACAGGAGCCCATCTATGGCTACACCTTC. Its protein product is CASSQEEQEPIYGYTF.

This rearrangement joins TRBV4-3 to TRBJ2-1; 9 bases are shared with TRBD2. The germline CDR1 and CDR2 sequences are LGHNA and YSLEER. The trim removed 1 base at V and 8 bases at J, leaving 9 bases unmatched. This CDR3 has 16 amino acids. CDR3 DNA sequence: TGCGCCAGCAGCCAAGCTGCGGGGGGGTATCCTGATGAGCAGTTCTTC. Amino acids: CASSQAAGGYPDEQFF.

The rearrangement uses TRBV5-4 and TRBJ1-4; D may be TRBD1 (5 bases). CDR1 is SGHNT and CDR2 is YYREEE in the germline V gene (reference sequence). This CDR3 spans 13 amino acids. Trimming shortened V by 6 bases and J by 7 bases, and 13 bases separated the two germline ends. The CDR3 loop reads CASTSGFGEKLFF. The CDR3 nucleotides read TGTGCCAGCACCTCAGGGTTTGGTGAAAAACTGTTTTTT.

The genes are TRBV4-1 and TRBJ2-1, with D unclear. CDR3 length: 16 residues. Germline CDR1 is MGHRA and CDR2 is YSYEKL. V was clipped by 1 base and J by 4 bases, with 14 bases between them. The CDR3: CASSQGVETEYNEQFF. CDR3 in DNA: TGCGCCAGCAGCCAAGGAGTAGAGACCGAATACAATGAGCAGTTCTTC.

The table lists this clone with a count of one. The CDR3 coding sequence is TGTGCCAGCAGCTTACAGGGACAGGGACCCTTTGAAGCTTTCTTT. Its translation: CASSLQGQGPFEAFF. The chain carries TRBV11-1 and TRBJ1-1; the match to TRBD1 covers 9 bases. Germline V CDR1 and CDR2: SGHAT, FQDESV (reference sequence). The V segment lost 2 bases and the J segment 7 bases; nucleotides outside the gene matches: 8. The CDR3 runs to 15 residues.

The chain is built from TRBV19 and TRBJ2-1; TRBD1 aligns across 12 bases. CDR3 length: 18 residues. In germline, CDR1 is LNHDA, CDR2 SQIVND (reference sequence). With V trimmed by 6 bases and J by 7 bases, 16 bases remained unmatched. This chain's CDR3 is CASRLRTGTGGLGNEQFF. The CDR3 coding sequence is TGTGCCAGTAGGTTGAGAACCGGGACAGGGGGCTTGGGTAATGAGCAGTTCTTC.

As to this clone: The same CDR3 is also encoded by other DNA sequences in this sample. This chain joins TRBV11-2 and TRBJ1-6; tentatively, D is TRBD1 (6 bases). CDR3 length: 14 residues. Germline V CDR1 and CDR2: SGHAT, FQNNGV. V dropped 3 bases and J dropped 7 bases, with 10 bases sitting between them. CDR3 residues: CASSFRGRNSPLHF. The CDR3 bases are TGTGCCAGCAGCTTCCGGGGGCGGAATTCACCCCTCCACTTT.

This clone has only one observation. The rearrangement uses TRBV30 and TRBJ1-3; no reliable D call. CDR1 is GTSNPN and CDR2 is SVGIG in the germline V gene (reference sequence). The CDR3 covers 13 residues. V lost 1 base and J 0 bases, leaving 4 bases between the germline ends. As DNA, the CDR3 is TGTGCCTGGAGTGGGGACTCTGGAAACACCATATATTTT. Translation gives CAWSGDSGNTIYF.

The rearrangement uses TRBV11-3 and TRBJ2-7, with 7 bases identical to TRBD1. The CDR3 sequence is 15 residues long. V lost 3 bases, J lost 0 bases, and 5 bases stayed unmatched. CDR1 is SGHNT, CDR2 YENEEA, per germline. The CDR3 sequence is CASSFPRQGSYEQYF. The CDR3, as DNA: TGTGCCAGCAGCTTCCCGCGACAGGGCTCCTACGAGCAGTACTTC.

The chain combines TRBV5-6 with TRBJ2-1; D not resolved. Germline CDR1 is SGHDT and CDR2 is YYEEEE. Trimming cost V 4 bases and J 4 bases, with 6 bases left between them. This CDR3 has 12 amino acids. The CDR3 reads CASSRGYNEQFF. The DNA of the CDR3 is TGTGCCAGCAGCCGTGGGTACAATGAGCAGTTCTTC.

This rearrangement joins TRBV30 to TRBJ1-2; D is perhaps TRBD1 (5 bases). In germline, CDR1 is GTSNPN, CDR2 SVGIG (reference sequence). CDR3 length: 17 residues. V lost 1 base and J lost 6, with 24 bases in between. The CDR3: CAWSAKGRPGSVNGYTF. CDR3 sequence (DNA): TGTGCCTGGAGTGCGAAGGGGAGGCCCGGGTCCGTAAATGGCTACACCTTC.

The chain employs TRBV4-3 and TRBJ1-6, with 11 bases lining up with TRBD1. Germline trimming cut 3 bases from V and 10 bases from J; bases unmatched to any gene: 8. The CDR3 loop spans 16 amino acids. CDR1 LGHNA and CDR2 YSLEER come from the germline V gene. CDR3 amino acids: CASSQRQGTGGSPLHF. As DNA, the CDR3 is TGCGCCAGCAGCCAGAGACAGGGGACAGGGGGATCACCCCTCCACTTT.

This chain's CDR3 is CAWSVHWAGGNQPQHF. The DNA of the CDR3 is TGTGCCTGGAGTGTACACTGGGCAGGGGGCAATCAGCCCCAGCATTTT. The rearrangement links TRBV30 to TRBJ1-5; perhaps TRBD1 as D (6 bases). The CDR3 contains 16 residues. V gave up 0 bases and J gave up 2 bases, with 14 bases separating them. The germline V gene has CDR1 GTSNPN and CDR2 SVGIG (reference sequence).

CDR3 in amino acids: CASSQAAGQGSTGELFF. For the CDR3, the DNA is TGTGCCAGCAGCCAAGCGGCGGGACAGGGGAGCACCGGGGAGCTGTTTTTT. This chain joins TRBV4-2 and TRBJ2-2; 10 bases map to TRBD1. The V gene's germline CDR1 is LGHNA and CDR2 YNFKEQ. CDR3 length: 17 amino acids. Trimming cost V 1 base and J 4 bases; bases outside gene matches: 6.

The rearrangement links TRBV27 to TRBJ1-5; 9 bases are shared with TRBD1. Losses at the gene ends were 6 bases for V and 2 bases for J; bases not matched to a gene: 8. Germline assignment: CDR1 MNHEY and CDR2 SMNVEV (reference sequence). The length of the CDR3 is 16 residues. The CDR3 nucleotides are TGTGCCAGCAGGGCGACAGGGGGTAAGGGCAATCAGCCCCAGCATTTT. Its translation: CASRATGGKGNQPQHF.

The genes are TRBV7-3 and TRBJ2-3; D is perhaps TRBD2 (7 bases). Germline V gene sequence: CDR1 SGHTA, CDR2 FQGTGA. The CDR3 is 12 amino acids. V was trimmed by 5 bases and J by 14 bases, leaving 17 bases between them. The CDR3: CASSPGGPPRYF. CDR3 nucleotides: TGTGCCAGCAGCCCCGGGGGGCCCCCGCGGTATTTT.

The rearrangement joins TRBV5-1 to TRBJ2-5; unclear D gene. Germline V gene sequence: CDR1 SGHRS, CDR2 YFSETQ. The ends were cut back, 0 bases at V and 5 bases at J, with 11 bases in the middle. The CDR3 sequence is 14 residues long. CDR3 amino acids: CASSLEPTGETQYF. The DNA for the CDR3 is TGCGCCAGCAGCTTGGAGCCCACTGGGGAGACCCAGTACTTC.

The rearrangement uses TRBV21-1 and TRBJ1-2. TRBV21-1 is annotated as a pseudogene. The CDR3 contains 14 residues. CDR3 sequence: CASSKTHEPYGYTF. The CDR3 region has the DNA TGTGCCAGCAGCAAAACTCACGAACCCTATGGCTACACCTTC.

The chain recombines TRBV29-1 with TRBJ2-3; D is undetermined. CDR1 and CDR2 from the germline V gene are SQVTM and ANQGSEA. CDR3 length: 13 residues. V dropped 4 bases and J dropped 0 bases, with 8 bases sitting between them. As DNA, the CDR3 is TGCAGCGTTGCCCCTTTTAGCACAGATACGCAGTATTTT. Encoded protein: CSVAPFSTDTQYF.

The V gene is TRBV7-2, the J gene TRBJ2-3, with a weak D call TRBD2 (5 bases). Germline V gene lookup returns CDR1 SGHTA and CDR2 FQGNSA. The CDR3 is made up of 15 amino acids. The germline V and J ends were trimmed by 1 base and 8 bases, with 16 bases remaining between them. CDR3: CASSLGAPDGGTQYF. CDR3 sequence (DNA): TGTGCCAGCAGCTTAGGGGCCCCCGACGGAGGTACGCAGTATTTT.

This chain joins TRBV25-1 and TRBJ1-1; 9 bases are shared with TRBD1. Unmatched junction bases numbered 6, after V lost 2 bases and J lost 5 bases. This CDR3 comprises 15 residues. CDR1 and CDR2 (germline): MGHDK, SYGVNS. CDR3 amino acids: CASSEGGQGRTEAFF. CDR3 nucleotide sequence: TGTGCCAGCAGTGAAGGAGGACAGGGGCGGACTGAAGCTTTCTTT.

This clone appeared a single time. This chain links TRBV11-3 with TRBJ2-2; 11 bases align to TRBD1. This CDR3 spans 18 amino acids. The junction had 11 bases not matched to a gene; V was cut back by 5 bases and J by 3 bases. In germline, CDR1 is SGHNT, CDR2 YENEEA. The CDR3 DNA reads TGTGCCAGCAGCCGAGGACAGGGGGCCCTCCTATACACCGGGGAGCTGTTTTTT. This sequence encodes CASSRGQGALLYTGELFF.

This chain uses TRBV28 with TRBJ2-1; tentatively, D is TRBD2 (5 bases). V was clipped by 2 bases and J by 10 bases, with 15 bases between them. From germline, CDR1 is MDHEN and CDR2 SYDVKM. This CDR3 is 14 amino acids long. This CDR3 is CASSLGGIRREQFF. The CDR3, as DNA: TGTGCCAGCAGTTTAGGCGGCATCCGGAGGGAGCAGTTCTTC.

The gene calls are TRBV5-4 and TRBJ1-4, with TRBD1 matching over 7 bases. With V trimmed by 1 base and J by 2 bases, 2 bases remained unmatched. The CDR3 is made up of 15 amino acids. In germline, CDR1 is SGHNT, CDR2 YYREEE (reference sequence). The CDR3 protein is CASSLLQGTNEKLFF. Here the CDR3 DNA reads TGTGCCAGCAGCTTGCTACAGGGGACTAATGAAAAACTGTTTTTT. Based on the CDR3 plus reference TRBV5-4 and TRBJ1-4, the full variable domain is ETGVTQSPTHLIKTRGQQVTLRCSSQSGHNTVSWYQQALGQGPQFIFQYYREEENGRGNFPPRFSGLQFPNYSSELNVNALELDDSALYLCASSLLQGTNEKLFFGSGTQLSVL.

Comment on this clone: One end of the junction is discordant with germline, which a read error may explain. The rearrangement joins TRBV9 to TRBJ2-1; 13 positions match TRBD2. The germline V gene has CDR1 SGDLS and CDR2 YYNGEE. The CDR3 spans 17 residues. CDR3 region: CASSLGLAGVPYNEQFF. The CDR3 DNA follows: TGTGCCAGCAGCCTCGGACTAGCGGGGGTGCCCTATAATGAGCAGTTCTTC. Full variable domain (missing parts from reference TRBV9 and TRBJ2-1): DSGVTQTPKHLITATGQRVTLRCSPRSGDLSVYWYQQSLDQGLQFLIQYYNGEERAKGNILERFSAQQFPDLHSELNLSSLELGDSALYFCASSLGLAGVPYNEQFFGPGTRLTVL.